Presented here are 13 T cell receptor beta chains from one specimen sequenced in a study of control samples from healthy donors and cancer patients. Here immunoSEQ multiplex PCR was the method, and the copy in TCRdb shows in-frame clones only, minus some. The sample has 20,000 to 30,000 clones, roughly 85% seen once. The sequenced sample was PBMCs. The source of these receptors is a woman aged 60-75 years with head and neck cancer.

This clone was seen once. The chain joins TRBV11-3 to TRBJ1-4; D uncertain. V was clipped by 3 bases and J by 8 bases, with 16 bases between them. CDR1 and CDR2 from the germline V gene are SGHNT and YENEEA. CDR3 length: 15 amino acids. CDR3 residues: CASSFWNGMGEKLFF. CDR3 nucleotides: TGTGCCAGCAGCTTTTGGAATGGGATGGGGGAAAAACTGTTTTTT.

This clone was recorded a few times. The rearrangement joins TRBV11-3 to TRBJ1-1, with a possible D match to TRBD1 (5 bases). V shed 1 base and J shed 8 bases, with 11 bases lying between them. Germline lookup yields CDR1 SGHNT and CDR2 YENEEA. This CDR3 region has 13 residues. The CDR3 loop is CASSLVMGTEAFF. CDR3 in DNA: TGTGCCAGCAGCTTAGTTATGGGGACCGAAGCTTTCTTT.

With respect to this clone: Compared with germline, one end of the junction differs, possibly owing to a read error. The chain uses TRBV19 and TRBJ1-2, with TRBD1 matching over 10 bases. The CDR3 contains 18 residues. Germline V lookup: CDR1 LNHDA, CDR2 SQIVND (reference sequence). The chain's CDR3 is CAGSIDLGTGVSAYGYTF. The CDR3 nucleotides are TGTGCCGGTAGTATAGATCTCGGGACAGGGGTGAGTGCCTATGGCTACACCTTC.

This clone occurred a few times. V gene TRBV4-1 combines with J gene TRBJ1-5; the match to TRBD1 covers 8 bases. V lost 2 bases and J lost 6; bases outside the gene matches: 6. Germline V gene sequence: CDR1 MGHRA, CDR2 YSYEKL. The CDR3 spans 15 residues. The CDR3 nucleotides are TGCGCCAGCAGCCAATCTCGACAGGGGACTCAGCCCCAGCATTTT. As protein: CASSQSRQGTQPQHF.

This chain's CDR3 is CASSFSGTFRPYTF. CDR3 nucleotide sequence: TGTGCCAGCAGCTTCTCGGGGACATTTCGACCCTACACCTTC. The rearrangement uses TRBV5-6 and TRBJ1-2; D might be TRBD1 (6 bases). Trimming took off 2 bases at V and 10 bases at J, with 18 bases between the two ends. This CDR3 is built from 14 residues. CDR1 is SGHDT, CDR2 YYEEEE, per germline.

The CDR3 DNA reads as TGTGCCAGCAGTTACATCAGGGCCGGGGAGCTGTTTTTT. This codes for CASSYIRAGELFF. The genes are TRBV6-5 and TRBJ2-2; maybe TRBD1 (5 bases). Deletions cut 2 bases from V and 6 bases from J, with 7 bases between. The CDR3 length is 13 residues. The germline V gene encodes CDR1 MNHEY and CDR2 SVGAGI.

The rearrangement links TRBV7-3 to TRBJ1-6; a possible D gene is TRBD1 (6 bases). Trimming pared 6 bases from V and 7 bases from J, leaving 13 bases between. CDR1 SGHTA and CDR2 FQGTGA come from the germline V gene. There are 14 residues in the CDR3. CDR3 in amino acids: CASRGAGDNSPLHF. CDR3 in DNA: TGTGCCAGCAGAGGGGCAGGGGACAATTCACCCCTCCACTTT.

The sample holds a few counts of this clone. The chain couples TRBV12-3 or TRBV12-4 to TRBJ1-2; the D gene is possibly TRBD1 (6 bases). The CDR3 contains 13 residues. V was pared by 6 bases and J by 7 bases, with 15 bases between. The CDR3 loop reads CASRTQGSGGYTF. The CDR3 nucleotides read TGTGCCAGCAGAACTCAGGGGTCGGGTGGCTACACCTTC.

The chain combines TRBV19 with TRBJ2-3; TRBD2 aligns across 9 bases. Trimming cost V 3 bases and J 4 bases; bases outside gene matches: 5. In germline, CDR1 is LNHDA, CDR2 SQIVND (reference sequence). This CDR3 contains 15 residues. CDR3 nucleotide sequence: TGTGCCAGTAGTATCGGGCGGGGGGGCTCAGATACGCAGTATTTT. This codes for CASSIGRGGSDTQYF. Full variable domain (outside the CDR3, taken from reference TRBV19 and TRBJ2-3): DGGITQSPKYLFRKEGQNVTLSCEQNLNHDAMYWYRQDPGQGLRLIYYSQIVNDFQKGDIAEGYSVSREKKESFPLTVTSAQKNPTAFYLCASSIGRGGSDTQYFGPGTRLTVL.

The V and J genes are TRBV12-5 and TRBJ2-3; possibly TRBD2 for D (6 bases). The V and J ends lost 3 bases and 2 bases respectively, with 12 bases between them. This CDR3 is 15 amino acids long. Germline lookup yields CDR1 LGHNT and CDR2 FRNRAP. The CDR3 protein is CASGLGGTVTDTQYF. In nucleotides, the CDR3 is TGTGCTAGTGGTTTAGGCGGGACCGTCACAGATACGCAGTATTTT.

The genes are TRBV2 and TRBJ1-1; D is unclear. This CDR3 contains 13 residues. The germline V and J ends were trimmed by 6 bases and 2 bases, with 10 bases remaining between them. Germline V lookup: CDR1 SNHLY, CDR2 FYNNEI. The CDR3 DNA reads as TGTGCCAGCAGCCCTTCGTATAACACTGAAGCTTTCTTT. Translated, it gives CASSPSYNTEAFF.

This rearrangement joins TRBV4-1 to TRBJ2-5, with D perhaps being TRBD1 or TRBD2 (7 bases each). The germline CDR1 and CDR2 sequences are MGHRA and YSYEKL. Trimming shortened V by 2 bases and J by 5 bases, and 15 bases separated the two germline ends. This CDR3 comprises 15 residues. CDR3 sequence (DNA): TGCGCCAGCAGCCAAAGGGCCAGGGGGGGTGAGACCCAGTACTTC. It is translated as CASSQRARGGETQYF.

V and J are TRBV11-3 and TRBJ2-7; D not certain. The V gene's germline CDR1 is SGHNT and CDR2 YENEEA. V was pared by 5 bases and J by 6 bases, with 14 bases between. The CDR3 spans 13 residues. Here the CDR3 DNA reads TGTGCCAGCAGCCCCCGTGCCGGGTCCGAGCAGTACTTC. Its protein is CASSPRAGSEQYF.